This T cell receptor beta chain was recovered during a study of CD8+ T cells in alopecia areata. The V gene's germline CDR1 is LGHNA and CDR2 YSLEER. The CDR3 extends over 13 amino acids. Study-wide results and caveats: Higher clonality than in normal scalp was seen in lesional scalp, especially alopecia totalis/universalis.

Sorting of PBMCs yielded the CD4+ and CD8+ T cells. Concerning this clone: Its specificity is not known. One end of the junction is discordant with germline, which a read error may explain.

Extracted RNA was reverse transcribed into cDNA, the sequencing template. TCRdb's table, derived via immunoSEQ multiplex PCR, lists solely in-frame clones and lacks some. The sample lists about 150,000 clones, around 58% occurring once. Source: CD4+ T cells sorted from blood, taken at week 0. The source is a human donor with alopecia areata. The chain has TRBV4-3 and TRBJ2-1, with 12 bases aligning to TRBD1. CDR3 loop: CASSQRAGQGAVF. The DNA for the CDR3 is TGCGCCAGCAGCCAAAGGGCGGGACAGGGGGCGGTCTTC.